This TCR beta chain emerged from a study of EBV T-cell therapy then PD-1 blockade in nasopharyngeal carcinoma (TCRdb year 2021). V was cut back by 5 bases and J by 8 bases, leaving a gap of 13 bases between them. CDR1 SEHNR and CDR2 FQNEAQ were looked up in the germline V gene (reference sequence). Taken from cysteine to phenylalanine, the CDR3 has 13 residues. The CDR3 DNA has 39 bases and is translated from base 1. Note on this clone: Its antigen has not been determined. Within one base of it there is no much larger clone, and no base qualities were kept.

The Qiagen DNeasy Kit was used to extract genomic DNA from the sorted cells. TCR beta chain deep sequencing was performed on the immunoSEQ platform. As for the authors' bioinformatics: Repertoire data analysis was performed with the immunoSEQ Analyzer software. Sourced from immuneACCESS, this table was stored by TCRdb with only in-frame sequences that have V and J called. A share of the clones is absent; for the studies checked, an unresolved V gene accounts for under half, and the remainder has no known explanation. V and J calls and clone size are copied from that table; D and trimming were computed from the DNA. The sample data list around 13,000 clones, and roughly 84% of these were observed just once. About 33% of the sample is held by the ten biggest clonotypes. According to the study, the label for this sample's treatment or condition signals: AdE1-LMPpoly-expanded autologous EBV-specific T-cell therapy followed by anti-PD-1 nivolumab.

This sequence was found in a man aged 35 to 55 with nasopharyngeal carcinoma. Recombination connected TRBV7-9 to TRBJ2-1; no D segment can be confidently identified. Material: CD8+ T cells from blood, obtained around day 100 from a patient whose treatment included autologous EBV-specific T cells and nivolumab. The CDR3 loop reads CASSPRTRDEQFF. DNA sequence: TGTGCCAGCAGCCCCCGCACCCGGGATGAGCAGTTCTTC.